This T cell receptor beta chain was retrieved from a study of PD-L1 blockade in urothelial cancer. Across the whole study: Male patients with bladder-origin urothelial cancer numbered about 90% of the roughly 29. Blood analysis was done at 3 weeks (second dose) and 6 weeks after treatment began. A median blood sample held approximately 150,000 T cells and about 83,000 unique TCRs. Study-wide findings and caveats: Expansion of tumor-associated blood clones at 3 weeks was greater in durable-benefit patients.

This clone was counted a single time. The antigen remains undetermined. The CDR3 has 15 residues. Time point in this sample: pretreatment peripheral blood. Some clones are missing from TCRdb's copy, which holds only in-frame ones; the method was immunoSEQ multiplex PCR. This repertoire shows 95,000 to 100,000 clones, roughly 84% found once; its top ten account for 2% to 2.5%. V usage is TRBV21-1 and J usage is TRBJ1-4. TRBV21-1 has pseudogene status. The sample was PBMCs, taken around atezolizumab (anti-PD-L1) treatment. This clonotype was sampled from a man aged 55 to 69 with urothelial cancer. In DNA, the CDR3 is TGTGCCAGCAGCAAAGGACCGGGGAAGTATGAAAAACTGTTTTTT. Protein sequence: CASSKGPGKYEKLFF.